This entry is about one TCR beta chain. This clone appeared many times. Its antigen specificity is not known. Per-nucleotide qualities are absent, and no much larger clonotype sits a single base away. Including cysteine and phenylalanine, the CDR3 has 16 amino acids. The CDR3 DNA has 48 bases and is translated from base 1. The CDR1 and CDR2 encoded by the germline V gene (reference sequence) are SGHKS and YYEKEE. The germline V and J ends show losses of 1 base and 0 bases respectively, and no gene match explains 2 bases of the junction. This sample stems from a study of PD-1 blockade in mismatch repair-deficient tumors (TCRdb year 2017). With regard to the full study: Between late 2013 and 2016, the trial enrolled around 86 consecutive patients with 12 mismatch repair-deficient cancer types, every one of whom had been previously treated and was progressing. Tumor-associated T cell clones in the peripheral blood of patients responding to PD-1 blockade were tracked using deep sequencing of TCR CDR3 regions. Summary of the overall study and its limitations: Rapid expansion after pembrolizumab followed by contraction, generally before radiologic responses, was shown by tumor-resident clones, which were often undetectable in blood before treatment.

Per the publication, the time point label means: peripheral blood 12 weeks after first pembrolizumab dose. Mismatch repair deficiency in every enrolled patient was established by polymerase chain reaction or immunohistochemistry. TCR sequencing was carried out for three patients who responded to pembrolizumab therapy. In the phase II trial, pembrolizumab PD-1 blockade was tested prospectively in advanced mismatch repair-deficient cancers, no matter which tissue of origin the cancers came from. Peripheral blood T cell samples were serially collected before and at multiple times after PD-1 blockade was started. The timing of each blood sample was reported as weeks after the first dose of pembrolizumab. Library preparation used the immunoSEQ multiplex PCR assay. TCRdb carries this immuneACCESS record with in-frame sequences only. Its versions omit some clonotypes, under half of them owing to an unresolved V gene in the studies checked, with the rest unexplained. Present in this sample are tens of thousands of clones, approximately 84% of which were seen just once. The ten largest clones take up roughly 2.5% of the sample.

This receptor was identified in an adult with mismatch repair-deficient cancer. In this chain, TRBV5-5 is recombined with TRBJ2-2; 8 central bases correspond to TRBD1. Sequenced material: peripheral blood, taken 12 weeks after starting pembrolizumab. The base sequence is TGTGCCAGCAGCTTGAGGGGACAGGCGAACACCGGGGAGCTGTTTTTT. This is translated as CASSLRGQANTGELFF. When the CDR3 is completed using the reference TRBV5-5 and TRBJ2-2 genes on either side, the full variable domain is DAGVTQSPTHLIKTRGQQVTLRCSPISGHKSVSWYQQVLGQGPQFIFQYYEKEERGRGNFPDRFSARQFPNYSSELNVNALLLGDSALYLCASSLRGQANTGELFFGEGSRLTVL.